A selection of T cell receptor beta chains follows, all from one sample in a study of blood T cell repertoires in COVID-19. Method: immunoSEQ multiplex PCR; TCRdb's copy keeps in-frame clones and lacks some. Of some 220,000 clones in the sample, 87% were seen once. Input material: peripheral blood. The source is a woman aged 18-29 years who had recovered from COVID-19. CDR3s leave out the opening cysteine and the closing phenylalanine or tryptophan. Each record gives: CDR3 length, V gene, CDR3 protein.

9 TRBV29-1 SASMNTEAF
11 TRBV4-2 ASSQDRAQPQH
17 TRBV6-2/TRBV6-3 ASSNPPPIAGGPGDTQY
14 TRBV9 ASSVGGLASTDTQY
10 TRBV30 AWSPTGSRAF
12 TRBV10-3 AISARDRGRGYT
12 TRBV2 ASRSRDRGYGYT
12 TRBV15 ATSNGLAEETQY
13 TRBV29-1 SVELTGGLDYGYT
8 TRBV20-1 SGYTDTQY
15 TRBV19 ASRSPGQGLLYPPQH
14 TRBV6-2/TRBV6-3 ASSTTGTLSYNEQF
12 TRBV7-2 ASPRGSSQDTQY
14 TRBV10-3 AISESTRGGATEAF
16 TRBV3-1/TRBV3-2 ASSQDRAADRAGYGYT
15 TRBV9 ASSANPRQTNTGELF
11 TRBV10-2 ATAGRLSYEQY
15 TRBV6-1 ASSALPRTGGRDTQY
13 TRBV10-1 ASSEFGGVQETQY
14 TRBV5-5 ASSETGGAGIQPQH
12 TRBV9 ASTEGGGADTQY
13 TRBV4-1 ASSPYDRAETEAF
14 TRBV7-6 ASSRLRRAVSNEQF
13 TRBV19 ASSIFPSSSYEQY
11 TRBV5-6 ASSLGLGAEQF
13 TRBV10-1 ASSEGTSGGYEQY
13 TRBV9 ASSGYTGVNTEAF
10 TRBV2 AQWDREGEQY